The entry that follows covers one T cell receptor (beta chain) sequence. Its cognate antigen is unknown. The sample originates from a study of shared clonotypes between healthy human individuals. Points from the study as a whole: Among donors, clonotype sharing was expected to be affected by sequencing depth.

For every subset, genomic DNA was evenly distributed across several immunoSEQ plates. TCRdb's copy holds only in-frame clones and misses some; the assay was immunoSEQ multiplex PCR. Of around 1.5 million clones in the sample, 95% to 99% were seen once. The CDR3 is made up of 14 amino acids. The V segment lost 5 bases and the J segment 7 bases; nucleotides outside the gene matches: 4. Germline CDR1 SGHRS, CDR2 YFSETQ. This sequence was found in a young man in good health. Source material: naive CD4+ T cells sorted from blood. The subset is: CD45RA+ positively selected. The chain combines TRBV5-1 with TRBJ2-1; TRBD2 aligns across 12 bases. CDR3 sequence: CASRQGLAGNEQFF. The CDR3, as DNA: TGCGCCAGCAGACAAGGACTAGCGGGAAATGAGCAGTTCTTC.